This record looks at one TCR beta chain sequence and its context. These data belong to a study of T cell clones after liver transplantation. Assay used: immunoSEQ multiplex PCR; TCRdb lists only in-frame clones, some missing. The sample consists of tens of thousands of clones, 60% to 80% of them appearing once. Unstimulated PBMCs were sorted into CD3+CD4+ and CD3+CD8+ populations. The sequence was collected from a human donor who received a liver transplant. The source material was CD4+ T cells from blood, sampled before liver transplant.

The DNA for the CDR3 is TGTGCCAGCAGCCTCCGAAATGGACTAGCGGGGGGAAGCACAGATACGCAGTATTTT. Its protein product is CASSLRNGLAGGSTDTQYF. The chain joins TRBV9 to TRBJ2-3; 14 bases are a match to TRBD2. Trimming took 4 bases from V and 0 from J; bases not matched to a gene: 10. This CDR3 comprises 19 residues. Germline-derived CDR1 and CDR2 are SGDLS and YYNGEE.